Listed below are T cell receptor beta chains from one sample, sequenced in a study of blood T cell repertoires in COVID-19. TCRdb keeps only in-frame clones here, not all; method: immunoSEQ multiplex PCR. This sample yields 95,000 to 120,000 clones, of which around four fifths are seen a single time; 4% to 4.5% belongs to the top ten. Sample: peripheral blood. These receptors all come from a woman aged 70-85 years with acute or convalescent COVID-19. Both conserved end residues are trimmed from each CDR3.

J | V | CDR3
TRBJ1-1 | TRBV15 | ATSAPQTGDTEAF
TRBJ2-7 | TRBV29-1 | SVVKQGTVSYEQY
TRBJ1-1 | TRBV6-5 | ASSLRRTVNTEAF
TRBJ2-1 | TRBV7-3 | ASSTDRTNEQF
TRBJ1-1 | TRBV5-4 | ASSKDKNTEAF
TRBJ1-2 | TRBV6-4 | ASSPETLQGRFYGYT
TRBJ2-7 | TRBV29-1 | SVATGDLYEQY
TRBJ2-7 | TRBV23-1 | ASSHSNPGQPFYEQY
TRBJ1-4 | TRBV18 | ASSPGTGEKLF
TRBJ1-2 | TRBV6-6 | ASSGPGQEYGYT
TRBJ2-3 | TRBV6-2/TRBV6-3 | ASSYRGSRTDTQY
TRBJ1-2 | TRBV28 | ASTYGGQLKGGDGYT
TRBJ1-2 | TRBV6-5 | ASSLTGNYGYT
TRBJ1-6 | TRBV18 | ASSRAGMQSPLH
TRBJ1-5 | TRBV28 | ASTRSGGTSNQPQH
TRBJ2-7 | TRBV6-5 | ASSRTAGAYEQY
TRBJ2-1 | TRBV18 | ASSPRGGSDTSSYNEQF
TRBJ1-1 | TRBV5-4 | ASSQRDRGGTEAF
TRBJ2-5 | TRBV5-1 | ASSLDKGESDPWLREETQY
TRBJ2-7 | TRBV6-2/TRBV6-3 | ASSSRGQGSSYEQY